The clone carrying this T cell receptor beta chain was found a few times. Its target is unknown. Unique molecular identifiers were incorporated during preparation of the TCRbeta library. TCRdb re-analysed the PCR reads in MiXCR, keeping a single row per CDR3 protein. The sample includes about 300,000 distinct CDR3 sequences, over 7.5% of them seen just once. Trimming stripped 4 bases from V and 7 bases from J, with 16 bases between. Germline V gene data show CDR1 as SNHLY and CDR2 as FYNNEI. The CDR3 sequence is 14 residues long. This sample is drawn from a study of T-cell reconstitution after alpha-beta-depleted transplantation in children. Study results and caveats: Reported findings indicate that, about two months after transplant, alpha-beta T cells came from several hundred expanded clones, which were derived from non-depleted graft cells. One year after transplant, T-cell counts and diversity came mostly from newly produced T cells.

This clonotype was sampled from a female patient aged 2-10 years who had a stem cell transplant for Fanconi anemia, so the T cells may come from the graft donor. The sequencing used peripheral blood, collected 360 days after TCRalphabeta/CD19-depleted stem cell transplant. The chain employs TRBV2 and TRBJ2-5, with TRBD1 as a possible D gene (5 bases). The CDR3 sequence: CASSAPWTQGTQYF. CDR3 in DNA: TGTGCCAGCAGTGCCCCTTGGACCCAGGGGACCCAGTACTTC.